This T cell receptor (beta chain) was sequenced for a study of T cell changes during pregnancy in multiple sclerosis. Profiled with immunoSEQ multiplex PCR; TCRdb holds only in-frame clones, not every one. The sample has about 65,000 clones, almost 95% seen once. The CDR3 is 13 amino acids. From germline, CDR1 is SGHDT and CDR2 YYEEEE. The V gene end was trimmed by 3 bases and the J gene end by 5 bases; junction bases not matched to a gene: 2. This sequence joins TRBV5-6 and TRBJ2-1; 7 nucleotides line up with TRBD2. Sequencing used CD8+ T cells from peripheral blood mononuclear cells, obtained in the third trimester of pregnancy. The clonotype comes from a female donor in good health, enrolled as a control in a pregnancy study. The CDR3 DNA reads TGTGCCAGCAGCTGGGGGAGGGACAATGAGCAGTTCTTC. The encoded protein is CASSWGRDNEQFF.